This is a list of T cell receptor beta chains from one sample in a study of T cells in Graves' hyperthyroidism and ophthalmopathy. TCRdb re-derived calls from the multiplex PCR reads in MiXCR, one entry per CDR3 protein. The sample holds 380,000 or so distinct CDR3 sequences, about 19% seen once. Sequencing used blood. These receptors were collected from a woman under 30 with Graves' hyperthyroidism. Each CDR3 is given with its conserved first and last residue. A D gene is named only where the DNA matches it firmly. Clone size appears in some rows only: once, few, many, or a class for an expanded clone.

>TRBJ2-5|TRBV19|15|TRBD1|many
TGTGCCAGTAGTCCGCCGGGACAGAAAAAAGAGACCCAGTACTTC
CASSPPGQKKETQYF
>TRBJ1-1|TRBV28|14|-|many
TGTGCCAGCAGTCTTTACCCGTCCCGCACTGAAGCTTTCTTT
CASSLYPSRTEAFF
>TRBJ1-2|TRBV18|14|-|-
TGTGCCAGCTCACCACCGGACTGGGTTCATGGCTACACCTTC
CASSPPDWVHGYTF
>TRBJ1-1|TRBV3-1|12|TRBD1|many
TGTGCCAGCAGCCACGGACAGGGGGCGCGGTTCTTT
CASSHGQGARFF
>TRBJ2-5|TRBV2|11|-|many
TGTGCCAGCAGGGAGGCCGGAACCCAGTACTTC
CASREAGTQYF
>TRBJ1-2|TRBV7-2|18|-|-
TGTACCAGCAGCTTAGCGAGAGGGCAGGGACATAGTTCCTATGGCTACACCTTC
CTSSLARGQGHSSYGYTF
>TRBJ2-7|TRBV6-1|15|TRBD2|many
TGTGCCAGCAGTGACGGAGCGGGGGGATCCTACGAGCAGTACTTC
CASSDGAGGSYEQYF
>TRBJ1-5|TRBV6-4|16|-|-
TGTGCCAGCAGTGAGGGTAGCGGGGGGGCCAATCAGCCCCAGCATTTT
CASSEGSGGANQPQHF
>TRBJ2-5|TRBV15|16|TRBD2|many
TGTGCCACCAGCAGGAAACGGCGGGGGGACCAAGAGACCCAGTACTTC
CATSRKRRGDQETQYF
>TRBJ2-2|TRBV5-1|16|TRBD2|few
TGCGCCAGCAGCTCCCTGGGAGGGCTAGCCACCGGGGAGCTGTTTTTT
CASSSLGGLATGELFF
>TRBJ1-6|TRBV12-3/TRBV12-4|14|TRBD1|many
TGTGCCAGCAGCCGGACAGGGGGTAATTCACCCCTCCACTTT
CASSRTGGNSPLHF
>TRBJ2-5|TRBV27|15|-|many
TGTGCCAGCAGTTTACTCCGAGCCCCCCAAGAGACCCAGTACTTC
CASSLLRAPQETQYF
>TRBJ1-3|TRBV11-2|16|-|-
TGTGCCAGCAGCTTAGTCTTCGGCCTAAATGGAAACACCATATATTTT
CASSLVFGLNGNTIYF
>TRBJ1-1|TRBV12-3/TRBV12-4|13|-|-
TGTGCCAGCAGTTTGACAGGACGGTCTGAAGCTTTCTTT
CASSLTGRSEAFF
>TRBJ2-5|TRBV5-1|18|TRBD2|-
TGCGCCAGCAGCTTAACAATAGGACTAGCGGGGGGCCAAGAGACCCAGTACTTC
CASSLTIGLAGGQETQYF
>TRBJ1-2|TRBV27|16|-|many
TGTGCCAGCAGTTTATCCATTACACCGACCTATTATGGCTACACCTTC
CASSLSITPTYYGYTF
>TRBJ1-1|TRBV6-2/TRBV6-3|14|TRBD1|many
TGTGCCAGCAACCAGGGACAGCTGAACACTGAAGCTTTCTTT
CASNQGQLNTEAFF
>TRBJ2-7|TRBV4-2|16|-|many
TGTGCCAGCAGCCAGGCTGACAGCGCCGGTTTCTACGAGCAGTACTTC
CASSQADSAGFYEQYF
>TRBJ1-2|TRBV7-2|15|-|many
TGTGCCAGCAGCTTAGCGGTAATAACTAACTATGGCTACACCTTC
CASSLAVITNYGYTF
>TRBJ2-5|TRBV2|12|-|many
TGTGCCAGCAGGTGGTCCGGGGAGACCCAGTACTTC
CASRWSGETQYF
>TRBJ1-6|TRBV12-3/TRBV12-4|15|-|many
TGTGCCAGCAGGCCGTCGGGACCGGTAAATTCACCCCTCCACTTT
CASRPSGPVNSPLHF
>TRBJ2-7|TRBV7-9|15|TRBD1|-
TGTGCCAGCAGCCCATCCCGGGACAGGGCCCACGAGCAGTACTTC
CASSPSRDRAHEQYF
>TRBJ2-7|TRBV20-1|14|-|many
TGCAGTGCTAGAGGGGCAGGGTATTTCAACGAGCAGTACTTC
CSARGAGYFNEQYF
>TRBJ2-6|TRBV24-1|22|-|many
TGTGCCACCAGTGATAACAGAGCTGGAGCGATTGGGGGCGGGTCTGGGGCCAACGTCCTGACTTTC
CATSDNRAGAIGGGSGANVLTF
>TRBJ2-7|TRBV12-3/TRBV12-4|14|-|many
TGTGCCAGCAGTTACTCTGTGACAGGCTACGAGCAGTACTTC
CASSYSVTGYEQYF
>TRBJ1-1|TRBV20-1|15|-|few
TGCAGTGCTAGAGATCTTGGCAGGGAGAACACTGAAGCTTTCTTT
CSARDLGRENTEAFF
>TRBJ1-1|TRBV6-2/TRBV6-3|14|TRBD1|-
TGTGCCAGCCGTCCCGGGACAGTGAACACTGAAGCTTTCTTT
CASRPGTVNTEAFF
>TRBJ2-7|TRBV11-2|14|TRBD1|-
TGTGCCAGCTGTACAACCAGGGGGCGAGGCGAGCAGTACTTC
CASCTTRGRGEQYF
>TRBJ2-7|TRBV5-1|14|-|-
TGCGCCAGCAGCTTCGATGGCACCGCCAACGAGCAGTACTTC
CASSFDGTANEQYF
>TRBJ1-5|TRBV6-1|15|TRBD1|-
TGTGCCAGCAGTGAAGCTGGGCAGGGGGCCCAGCCCCAGCATTTT
CASSEAGQGAQPQHF
>TRBJ2-1|TRBV24-1|14|-|-
TGTGCCACCAGTGATTGGCAGGGTCTGAATGAGCAGTTCTTC
CATSDWQGLNEQFF
>TRBJ2-2|TRBV7-9|11|-|-
TGTGCCAGCAGCCCCTCTGGGGAGCTGTTTTTT
CASSPSGELFF
>TRBJ1-1|TRBV28|14|-|many
TGTGCCAGCATCGAAGACCCCATGAACACTGAAGCTTTCTTT
CASIEDPMNTEAFF